One and the same sample provided the 19 T cell receptor beta chains below, sequenced in a study of T-cell reconstitution after alpha-beta-depleted transplantation in children (TCRdb year 2016). The library was produced with PCR. Sequencing instrument: Illumina HiSeq 2500. Molecular barcoding was employed in the preparation of TCR libraries, with unique molecular identifiers being used to normalize TCRbeta repertoire quantification. TCRdb reanalyzed the raw reads on its own, using fastp at Q25 for trimming and MiXCR for clone calling, and kept in-frame beta chains. Rows merge per CDR3 protein into single entries with the most common DNA and genes. This sample is represented by about 580,000 distinct CDR3 sequences; more than 20% of them were singletons. The ten most abundant clones make up approximately 14% of the sample. What the treatment or condition label conveys for this sample: allogeneic hematopoietic cell transplantation with graft depleted of TCRalphabeta T cells and CD19 B cells.

This material consisted of PBMCs, mostly from graft donor cells, taken 360 days after TCRalphabeta/CD19-depleted stem cell transplant. These receptors came from a boy younger than two who had a stem cell transplant for acute myeloid leukemia, so the T cells may come from the graft donor.

This clonotype has only one observation. The rearrangement joins TRBV28 to TRBJ1-1; perhaps TRBD1 as D (5 bases). Trimming stripped 3 bases from V and 3 bases from J, with 17 bases between. The germline V gene encodes CDR1 MDHEN and CDR2 SYDVKM. The CDR3 is 16 residues long. The CDR3 region has the DNA TGTGCCAGCAGTTTTCCTGGAAAGGGGAGGGACACTGAAGCTTTCTTT. Residues: CASSFPGKGRDTEAFF.

V gene TRBV20-1 combines with J gene TRBJ2-3; possibly TRBD2 for D (6 bases). Germline CDR1 reads DFQATT; CDR2 reads SNEGSKA (reference sequence). This CDR3 comprises 14 residues. Trimming cost V 4 bases and J 5 bases, with 16 bases left between them. The CDR3 loop reads CSAIPRGWGDTQYF. The CDR3 DNA reads TGCAGTGCTATCCCGCGGGGTTGGGGAGATACGCAGTATTTT.

This chain uses TRBV5-5 with TRBJ1-4; D remains unclear. This CDR3 has 16 residues. V was trimmed by 2 bases and J by 12 bases, leaving 23 bases between them. Germline V CDR1 and CDR2: SGHKS, YYEKEE (reference sequence). The CDR3 is CASSFNVVTMLSELFF. The CDR3 nucleotides are TGTGCCAGCAGCTTTAACGTAGTGACCATGCTTTCGGAACTGTTTTTT.

This rearrangement joins TRBV12-3 or TRBV12-4 to TRBJ2-5, with 8 bases identical to TRBD2. This CDR3 spans 14 amino acids. The CDR3, as DNA: TGTGCTACGGGGGGGGACTTACTACAAGAGACCCAGTACTTC. This encodes CATGGDLLQETQYF.

This sequence joins TRBV6-5 and TRBJ2-3, with TRBD2 as a possible D gene (8 bases). The V gene lost 0 bases and the J gene lost 6 bases, with 16 bases spanning the gap. This CDR3 spans 16 amino acids. Germline loops: CDR1 MNHEY, CDR2 SVGAGI. The CDR3 sequence is CASSYSTGTRSDTQYF. The CDR3 DNA reads TGTGCCAGCAGTTACTCGACAGGGACTAGGAGTGATACGCAGTATTTT.

This chain links TRBV7-2 with TRBJ2-7, with D unclear. V was trimmed by 1 base and J by 2 bases, leaving 9 bases between them. The CDR3 length is 14 residues. Germline CDR1 reads SGHTA; CDR2 reads FQGNSA. Here the CDR3 DNA reads TGTGCCAGCAGCTTAGGTAGGCCCCCCTACGAGCAGTACTTC. Translation: CASSLGRPPYEQYF.

The chain is built from TRBV12-3 or TRBV12-4 and TRBJ2-5, with TRBD1 matching over 7 bases. The CDR3 is 14 residues long. V trimming: 6 bases; J trimming: 3 bases; junction bases outside the gene matches: 7. DNA for the CDR3: TGTGCCAGCAGCCGTGGACAGGTTGAAGAGACCCAGTACTTC. It is translated as CASSRGQVEETQYF.

This clonotype has more than one count but fewer than ten. The chain couples TRBV30 to TRBJ2-3, with D perhaps given as TRBD1 or TRBD2 (5 bases each). The CDR3 length is 16 residues. V was shortened by 1 base and J by 0 bases, with 14 bases between the two germline ends. Germline CDR1 GTSNPN, CDR2 SVGIG (reference sequence). The CDR3 nucleotides are TGTGCCTGGAGTGCCCCCGGATGGGGGAGCACAGATACGCAGTATTTT. This gives the protein CAWSAPGWGSTDTQYF.

The chain links TRBV4-1 to TRBJ1-1; 7 nucleotides line up with TRBD1. Looked up from germline, CDR1 is MGHRA and CDR2 is YSYEKL. V lost 0 bases and J lost 0; bases outside the gene matches: 7. The CDR3 loop spans 17 amino acids. The CDR3 sequence: CASSQEWTGDMNTEAFF. The CDR3 DNA sequence: TGCGCCAGCAGCCAAGAGTGGACAGGAGATATGAACACTGAAGCTTTCTTT.

There are many counts of this clonotype. The chain joins TRBV20-1 to TRBJ2-1; D possibly matches TRBD1 or TRBD2 (6 bases each). The CDR3 consists of 12 residues. CDR1 and CDR2 (germline): DFQATT, SNEGSKA (reference sequence). V was pared by 7 bases and J by 7 bases, with 14 bases between. The CDR3 loop reads CSDGRGLNEQFF. CDR3 in DNA: TGCAGTGATGGACGGGGGCTTAATGAGCAGTTCTTC.

This clonotype came up a few times. This chain joins TRBV20-1 and TRBJ2-7, with D perhaps matching TRBD2 (7 bases). The V gene lost 0 bases and the J gene lost 4 bases, with 13 bases spanning the gap. CDR3 length: 14 amino acids. Germline CDR1 and CDR2: DFQATT and SNEGSKA (reference sequence). The CDR3 nucleotides read TGCAGTGCTAGAGATAGGGGGGGGGTTTACGAGCAGTACTTC. Protein: CSARDRGGVYEQYF.

This rearrangement joins TRBV20-1 to TRBJ1-1, with TRBD1 matching 7 bases. Germline V gives CDR1 DFQATT, CDR2 SNEGSKA (reference sequence). Trimming at V came to 4 bases and at J to 1 base, leaving 9 bases not matched to a gene. This CDR3 is built from 15 residues. This chain's CDR3 is CSANSQGVRNTEAFF. The CDR3, as DNA: TGCAGTGCTAATAGCCAGGGGGTGAGGAACACTGAAGCTTTCTTT.

The rearrangement uses TRBV20-1 and TRBJ1-5; the match to TRBD1 covers 7 bases. The CDR3 consists of 15 residues. V lost 3 bases and J lost 11; bases outside the gene matches: 16. The germline V gene encodes CDR1 DFQATT and CDR2 SNEGSKA (reference sequence). CDR3 loop: CSASPRDRGYRAQHF. In DNA form, the CDR3 reads TGCAGTGCTAGCCCCCGGGACAGAGGTTATAGGGCCCAGCATTTT.

With respect to this clonotype: Given a much more abundant clone one base away, this may be a read error. The chain links TRBV12-3 or TRBV12-4 to TRBJ2-1; no reliable D call. The CDR3 totals 16 residues. Trimming removed 5 bases at V and 4 bases at J, with 18 bases between. CDR3 loop: CASSQMDPLLYNEQFF. CDR3 sequence (DNA): TGTGCCAGCAGTCAGATGGACCCTTTATTATACAATGAGCAGTTCTTC.

This clonotype was counted at least ten times. This chain uses TRBV20-1 with TRBJ2-1; 7 nucleotides line up with TRBD1. Germline trimming cut 0 bases from V and 1 base from J; bases unmatched to any gene: 9. This CDR3 spans 17 amino acids. Germline V gene data show CDR1 as DFQATT and CDR2 as SNEGSKA (reference sequence). CDR3 residues: CSARDLGTAVSYNEQFF. DNA of the CDR3: TGCAGTGCTAGAGACCTAGGGACAGCGGTGTCCTACAATGAGCAGTTCTTC.

The chain uses TRBV27 and TRBJ2-3; 7 bases fit TRBD1. V gave up 6 bases and J gave up 2 bases; unmatched junction bases: 11. The CDR3 is made up of 16 amino acids. CDR1 and CDR2 (germline): MNHEY, SMNVEV (reference sequence). CDR3 in amino acids: CASRFQIGGPTDTQYF. In DNA form, the CDR3 reads TGTGCCAGCAGGTTTCAGATAGGGGGCCCCACAGATACGCAGTATTTT.

The chain employs TRBV7-2 and TRBJ2-1, with D perhaps given as TRBD1 or TRBD2 (5 bases each). The V and J ends lost 4 bases and 2 bases respectively, with 18 bases between them. The CDR3 extends over 17 amino acids. Germline lookup yields CDR1 SGHTA and CDR2 FQGNSA. The CDR3 nucleotides are TGTGCCAGCAGCTCCCCTGCGAGGGACGCGCCCTACAATGAGCAGTTCTTC. Translated, it gives CASSSPARDAPYNEQFF.

The chain has TRBV2 and TRBJ2-4; D is ambiguous. Trimming cost V 6 bases and J 0 bases, with 12 bases left between them. The CDR3 runs 15 residues. Germline V gene data show CDR1 as SNHLY and CDR2 as FYNNEI. The CDR3: CASRGQGLAKNIQYF. The CDR3 nucleotides are TGTGCCAGCAGAGGTCAAGGGTTAGCCAAAAACATTCAGTACTTC. The entire variable domain, with the rest obtained from reference TRBV2 and TRBJ2-4, is as follows: EPEVTQTPSHQVTQMGQEVILRCVPISNHLYFYWYRQILGQKVEFLVSFYNNEISEKSEIFDDQFSVERPDGSNFTLKIRSTKLEDSAMYFCASRGQGLAKNIQYFGAGTRLSVL.

This clonotype was seen only a few times. V gene TRBV12-3 or TRBV12-4 combines with J gene TRBJ2-6, with 8 bases aligning to TRBD2. CDR3 length equals 19 residues. J lost 0 bases, V lost 3 bases, and 10 bases had no gene match. CDR3 sequence reads: CASSFRRAGDHSGANVLTF. In nucleotides, the CDR3 is TGTGCCAGCAGTTTCCGTAGAGCGGGGGACCACTCTGGGGCCAACGTCCTGACTTTC.